The sequence of this T cell receptor (beta chain) was determined in a study of blood T cell repertoires in COVID-19. Only in-frame clones appear in the TCRdb table, and some are missing; sequencing was by immunoSEQ multiplex PCR. Among approximately 240,000 clones listed, 65% to 90% were seen once. Trimming left V 4 bases short and J 2 bases short, with 15 bases between. The CDR3 runs to 15 residues. Germline loops: CDR1 MDHEN, CDR2 SYDVKM. Sequenced material: peripheral blood. This rearrangement joins TRBV28 to TRBJ2-7; D might be TRBD2 (6 bases). This clonotype originated in a woman older than 75 with active or convalescent COVID-19. CDR3: CASSSGTDNPYEQYF. DNA of the CDR3: TGTGCCAGCAGTTCCGGGACTGACAACCCCTACGAGCAGTACTTC.